These T cell receptor beta chains were read from a single sample in a study of cytomegalovirus exposure and HLA in healthy donors. The data were produced by immunoSEQ multiplex PCR, yet TCRdb's version contains in-frame clones alone and is incomplete. Its table lists more than 45,000 clones. The specimen was PBMCs. These receptors were obtained from a male donor in good health and CMV-seronegative. Each CDR3 is given without its conserved first and last residue. The D gene is left open where the match is weak.

V gene,D gene,CDR3 protein
TRBV7-6,TRBD2,ASSLAGASGGLIYNEQF
TRBV11-2,TRBD2,ASSLSGAYNEQF
TRBV9,TRBD1,ASSDRQGASYNSPLH
TRBV7-8,TRBD2,ASSLGLVRETQY
TRBV7-9,-,ASSTNTEAF
TRBV6-5,TRBD1,ASSVTGGGQPQH
TRBV5-1,-,ASSLSARRLGDTQY
TRBV4-1,-,ASSPSGNNEKLF
TRBV6-6,-,ASNTGTYEQY
TRBV30,TRBD1,AWGGQVNSPLH
TRBV6-1,-,ASVFSVYQETQY
TRBV30,TRBD1,AWSTPQGAYNSPLH
TRBV18,TRBD1,ASSPTGQKNQPQH
TRBV29-1,-,SVDRVETQY
TRBV19,TRBD2,ASSERAGGPSTDTQY
TRBV11-3,TRBD2,ASSLATSGTNEQF
TRBV5-5,TRBD1,ASSLGTGAILGGTEAF
TRBV7-6,TRBD1,ASSLGRQGQAAF
TRBV11-2,TRBD1,ASSWTGEGYT
TRBV6-5,-,ASSYSQARTGEQF
TRBV6-1,TRBD2,ASSEVGLSGGPQETQY
TRBV6-5,-,ASSYRDRNTEAF
TRBV30,TRBD1,AWSTGQVLNSPLH
TRBV5-1,TRBD2,ASSSTERGSGANVLT
TRBV19,-,ASTKRDYGYT
TRBV5-1,-,ASSWTAGGVYEQY
TRBV5-1,-,ASSRGTGTYNEQF
TRBV9,TRBD2,ASSVKRGGSYNEQF
TRBV9,-,ASSVITSTGELF
TRBV27,TRBD1,ASSSGQGFNQPQH
TRBV21-1,-,ANKTRDTEAF
TRBV15,-,ATEDSSNTGELF
TRBV30,-,AWSVFSRWQGAGNTEAF
TRBV7-8,TRBD1,ASSFDGTVDSPLH
TRBV7-2,TRBD1,ASKGGTGSSPLH
TRBV19,TRBD1,ASSRDRQETQY
TRBV19,-,ASSPRDNQETQY
TRBV6-6,-,ASSYSQGSYEQY
TRBV6-5,TRBD1,ASSSQGAPVEKLF
TRBV6-1,TRBD1,ASSESGTGGTSPLH
TRBV9,TRBD2,ASSGGKGGYEQY
TRBV18,TRBD1,ASSPGQGTEAF
TRBV11-2,-,ASSLQVATQY
TRBV4-3,-,ASSQDLTVSNEKLF
TRBV6-1,-,ASRKLGTTEAF
TRBV6-5,-,ASRRGAGSPLH
TRBV10-3,-,AISEMIDSTEQY